The clone carrying this T cell receptor (beta chain) was counted a single time. Within the sample, other DNA sequences also encode this same CDR3. The method was immunoSEQ multiplex PCR; TCRdb's version includes in-frame clones alone and lacks a portion of them. The profile shows tens of thousands of clones, about 89% of them singletons. The sample originates from a study of OX40 agonist ivuxolimab in advanced cancers. Germline V gives CDR1 LNHDA, CDR2 SQIVND (reference sequence). CDR3 length: 14 amino acids. Trimming removed 5 bases at V and 5 bases at J, with 15 bases between. This material consisted of CD4+ or CD8+ T cells sorted from blood, taken in a trial of the OX40 agonist ivuxolimab. This receptor was taken from an adult with an advanced solid tumor such as melanoma, head and neck, liver or kidney cancer. J is TRBJ1-1 and V is TRBV19, with D perhaps matching TRBD1 (6 bases). The chain's CDR3 is CASSVQGRGTEAFF. DNA for the CDR3: TGTGCCAGTAGTGTACAGGGAAGGGGGACTGAAGCTTTCTTT. Together with reference TRBV19 and TRBJ1-1, the CDR3 gives the full variable domain: DGGITQSPKYLFRKEGQNVTLSCEQNLNHDAMYWYRQDPGQGLRLIYYSQIVNDFQKGDIAEGYSVSREKKESFPLTVTSAQKNPTAFYLCASSVQGRGTEAFFGQGTRLTVV.